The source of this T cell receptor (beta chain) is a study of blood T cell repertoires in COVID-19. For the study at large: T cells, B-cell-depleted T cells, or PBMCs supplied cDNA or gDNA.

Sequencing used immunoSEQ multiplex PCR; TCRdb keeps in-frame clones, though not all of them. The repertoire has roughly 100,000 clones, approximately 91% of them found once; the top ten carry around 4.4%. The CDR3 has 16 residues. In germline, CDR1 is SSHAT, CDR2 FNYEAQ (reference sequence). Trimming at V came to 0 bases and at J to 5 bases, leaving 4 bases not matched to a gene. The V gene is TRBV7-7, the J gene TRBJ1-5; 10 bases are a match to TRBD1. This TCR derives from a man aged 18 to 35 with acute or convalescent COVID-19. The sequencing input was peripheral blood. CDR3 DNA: TGTGCCAGCAGCTTAGCAGACAGGGGGCCTTATCAGCCCCAGCATTTT. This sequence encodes CASSLADRGPYQPQHF. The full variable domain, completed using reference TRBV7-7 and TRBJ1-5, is GAGVSQSPRYKVTKRGQDVTLRCDPISSHATLYWYQQALGQGPEFLTYFNYEAQPDKSGLPSDRFSAERPEGSISTLTIQRTEQRDSAMYRCASSLADRGPYQPQHFGDGTRLSIL.